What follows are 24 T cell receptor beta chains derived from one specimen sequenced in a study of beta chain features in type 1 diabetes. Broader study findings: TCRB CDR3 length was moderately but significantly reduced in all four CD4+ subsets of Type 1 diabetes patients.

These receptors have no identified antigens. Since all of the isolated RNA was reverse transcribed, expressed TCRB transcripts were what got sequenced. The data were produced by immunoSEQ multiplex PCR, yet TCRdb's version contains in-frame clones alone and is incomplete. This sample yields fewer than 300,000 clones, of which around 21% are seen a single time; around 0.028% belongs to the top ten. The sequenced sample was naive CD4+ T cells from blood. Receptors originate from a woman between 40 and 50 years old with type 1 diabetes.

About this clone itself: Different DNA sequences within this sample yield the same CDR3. The CDR3 sequence: CASSYDSSYEQYF. As DNA, the CDR3 is TGTGCCAGCAGTTATGACAGTTCCTACGAGCAGTACTTC. The chain employs TRBV6-6 and TRBJ2-7, with D possibly being TRBD1 (5 bases). The CDR3 is 13 residues long. V lost 3 bases, J lost 1 base, and 7 bases lay in between. Germline CDR1 reads MNHNY; CDR2 reads SVGAGI (reference sequence).

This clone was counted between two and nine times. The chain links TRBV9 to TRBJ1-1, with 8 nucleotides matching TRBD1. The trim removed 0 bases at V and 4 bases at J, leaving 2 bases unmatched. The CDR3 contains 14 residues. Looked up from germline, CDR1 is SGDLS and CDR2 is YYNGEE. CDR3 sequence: CASSVDQGATEAFF. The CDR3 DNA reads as TGTGCCAGCAGCGTAGACCAGGGGGCCACTGAAGCTTTCTTT.

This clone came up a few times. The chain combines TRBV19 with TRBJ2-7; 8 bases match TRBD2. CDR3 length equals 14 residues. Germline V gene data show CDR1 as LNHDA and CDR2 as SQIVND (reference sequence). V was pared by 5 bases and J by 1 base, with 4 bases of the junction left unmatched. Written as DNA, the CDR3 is TGTGCCAGTAGTTGGGGACTAGAATCCTACGAGCAGTACTTC. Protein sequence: CASSWGLESYEQYF.

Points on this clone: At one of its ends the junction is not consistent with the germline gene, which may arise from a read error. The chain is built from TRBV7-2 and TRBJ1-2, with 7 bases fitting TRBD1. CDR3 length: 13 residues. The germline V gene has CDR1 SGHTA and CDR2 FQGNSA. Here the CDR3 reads CASSLDDRAGYTF. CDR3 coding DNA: TGTGCCAGCAGTTTAGACGACAGGGCAGGCTACACCTTC.

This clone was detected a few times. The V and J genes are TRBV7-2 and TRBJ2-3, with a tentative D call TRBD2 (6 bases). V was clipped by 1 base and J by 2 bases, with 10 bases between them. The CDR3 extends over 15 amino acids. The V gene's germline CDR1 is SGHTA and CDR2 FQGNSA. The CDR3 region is CASSLGAGLTDTQYF. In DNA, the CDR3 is TGTGCCAGCAGCTTAGGGGCGGGGCTCACAGATACGCAGTATTTT.

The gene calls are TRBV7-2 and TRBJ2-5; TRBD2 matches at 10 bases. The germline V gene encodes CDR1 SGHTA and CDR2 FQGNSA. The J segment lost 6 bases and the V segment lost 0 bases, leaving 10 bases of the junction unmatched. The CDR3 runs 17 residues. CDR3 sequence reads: CASSLAKASGSPKTQYF. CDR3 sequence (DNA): TGTGCCAGCAGCTTAGCGAAGGCTAGCGGGAGTCCGAAGACCCAGTACTTC.

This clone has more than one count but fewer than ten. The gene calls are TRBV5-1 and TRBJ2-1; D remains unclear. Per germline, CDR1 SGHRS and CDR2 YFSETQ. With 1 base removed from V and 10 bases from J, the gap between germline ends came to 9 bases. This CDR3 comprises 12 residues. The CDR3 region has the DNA TGCGCCAGCAGCTTGTCACTGGAGGAGCAGTTCTTC. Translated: CASSLSLEEQFF.

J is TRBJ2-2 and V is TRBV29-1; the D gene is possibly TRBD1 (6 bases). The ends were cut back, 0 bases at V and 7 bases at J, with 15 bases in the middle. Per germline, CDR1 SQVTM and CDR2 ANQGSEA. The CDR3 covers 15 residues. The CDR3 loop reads CSVEDRRRGGGELFF. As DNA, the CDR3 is TGCAGCGTTGAAGATCGGCGCAGGGGTGGCGGGGAGCTGTTTTTT.

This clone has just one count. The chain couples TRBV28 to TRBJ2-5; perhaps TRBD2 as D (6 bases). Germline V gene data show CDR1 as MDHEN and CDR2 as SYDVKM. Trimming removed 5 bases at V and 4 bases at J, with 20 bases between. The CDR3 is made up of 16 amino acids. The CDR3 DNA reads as TGTGCCAGCAGTCGCCCACGCGGGGTGGGGGGAGAGACCCAGTACTTC. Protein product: CASSRPRGVGGETQYF.

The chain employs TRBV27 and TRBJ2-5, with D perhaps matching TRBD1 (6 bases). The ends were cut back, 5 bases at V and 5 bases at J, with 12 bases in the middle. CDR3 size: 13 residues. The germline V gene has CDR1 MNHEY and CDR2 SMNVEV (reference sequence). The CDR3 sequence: CASSHQGFETQYF. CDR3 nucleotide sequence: TGTGCCAGCAGTCATCAGGGGTTCGAGACCCAGTACTTC.

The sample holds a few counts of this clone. Here the CDR3 DNA reads TGTGCCAGCAGGACCGGGTCGAATCCCACTGAAGCTTTCTTT. Translation: CASRTGSNPTEAFF. The genes are TRBV28 and TRBJ1-1; D remains unclear. Trimming removed 6 bases at V and 4 bases at J, with 15 bases between. This CDR3 has 14 amino acids. CDR1 and CDR2 from the germline V gene are MDHEN and SYDVKM.

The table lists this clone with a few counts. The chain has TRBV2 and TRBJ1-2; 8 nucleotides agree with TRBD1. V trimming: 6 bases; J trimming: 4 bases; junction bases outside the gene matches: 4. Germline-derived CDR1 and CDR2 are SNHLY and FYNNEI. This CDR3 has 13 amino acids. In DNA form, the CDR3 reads TGTGCCAGCAGCTCCCAGGGGGCCTATGGCTACACCTTC. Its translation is CASSSQGAYGYTF.

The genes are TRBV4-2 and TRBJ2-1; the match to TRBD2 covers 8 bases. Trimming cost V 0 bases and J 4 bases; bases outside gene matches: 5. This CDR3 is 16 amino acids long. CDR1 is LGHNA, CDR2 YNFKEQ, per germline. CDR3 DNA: TGTGCCAGCAGCCAAGACGGGGGGGCGGGATACAATGAGCAGTTCTTC. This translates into CASSQDGGAGYNEQFF.

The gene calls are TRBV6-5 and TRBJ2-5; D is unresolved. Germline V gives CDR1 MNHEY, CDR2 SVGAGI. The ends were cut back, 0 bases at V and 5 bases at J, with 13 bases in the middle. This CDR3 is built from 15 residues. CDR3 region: CASSYSSGVGETQYF. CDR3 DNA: TGTGCCAGCAGTTACTCGTCGGGTGTCGGGGAGACCCAGTACTTC.

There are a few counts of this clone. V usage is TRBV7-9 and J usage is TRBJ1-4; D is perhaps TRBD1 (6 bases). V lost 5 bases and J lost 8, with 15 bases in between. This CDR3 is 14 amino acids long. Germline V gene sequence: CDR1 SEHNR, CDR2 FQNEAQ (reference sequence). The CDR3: CASSPAGGGEKLFF. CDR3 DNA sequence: TGTGCCAGCAGCCCTGCGGGGGGGGGCGAAAAACTGTTTTTT.

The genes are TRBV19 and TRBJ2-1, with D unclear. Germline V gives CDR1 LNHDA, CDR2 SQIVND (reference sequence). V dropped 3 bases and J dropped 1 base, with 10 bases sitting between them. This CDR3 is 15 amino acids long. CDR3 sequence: CASSMWARSYNEQFF. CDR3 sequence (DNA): TGTGCCAGTAGTATGTGGGCGAGATCCTACAATGAGCAGTTCTTC.

Here the CDR3 reads CASSGGVAGFYEQYF. DNA of the CDR3: TGTGCCAGCAGCGGCGGGGTAGCGGGGTTTTACGAGCAGTACTTC. This sequence joins TRBV5-4 and TRBJ2-7, with 8 bases identical to TRBD2. The V segment lost 4 bases and the J segment 4 bases; nucleotides outside the gene matches: 10. The CDR3 spans 15 residues. Germline assignment: CDR1 SGHNT and CDR2 YYREEE (reference sequence).

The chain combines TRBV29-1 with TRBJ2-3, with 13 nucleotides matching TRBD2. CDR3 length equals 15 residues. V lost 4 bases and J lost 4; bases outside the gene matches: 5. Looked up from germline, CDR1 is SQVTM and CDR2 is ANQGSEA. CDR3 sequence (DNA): TGCAGCGTTGGACAACTAGCGGGAGGGTCAGATACGCAGTATTTT. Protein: CSVGQLAGGSDTQYF.

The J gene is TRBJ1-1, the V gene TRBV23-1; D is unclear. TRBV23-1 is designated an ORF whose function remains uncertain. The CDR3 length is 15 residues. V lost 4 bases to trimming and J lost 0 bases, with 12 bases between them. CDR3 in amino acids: CASSLLQTMNTEAFF. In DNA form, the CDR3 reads TGCGCCAGCAGTCTCCTTCAGACTATGAACACTGAAGCTTTCTTT.

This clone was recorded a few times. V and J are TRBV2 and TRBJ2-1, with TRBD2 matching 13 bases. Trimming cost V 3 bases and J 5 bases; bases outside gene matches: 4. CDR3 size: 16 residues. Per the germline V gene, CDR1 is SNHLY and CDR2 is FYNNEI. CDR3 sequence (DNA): TGTGCCAGCAGTGATTTGACTAGCGGGAGGAACAATGAGCAGTTCTTC. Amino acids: CASSDLTSGRNNEQFF.

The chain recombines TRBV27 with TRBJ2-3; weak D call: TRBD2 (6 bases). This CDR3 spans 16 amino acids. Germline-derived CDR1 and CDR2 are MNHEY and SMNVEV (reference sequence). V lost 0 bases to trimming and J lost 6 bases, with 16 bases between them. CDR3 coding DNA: TGTGCCAGCAGTTTATCGAGGTCGGGAGCCCCCGATACGCAGTATTTT. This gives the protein CASSLSRSGAPDTQYF.

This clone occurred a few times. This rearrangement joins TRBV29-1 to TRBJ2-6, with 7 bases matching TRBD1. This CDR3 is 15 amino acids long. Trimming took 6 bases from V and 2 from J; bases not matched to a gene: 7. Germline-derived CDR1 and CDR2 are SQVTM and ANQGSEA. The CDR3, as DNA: TGCAGCGTAACTCCAGACAGGGCTGGGGCCAACGTCCTGACTTTC. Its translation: CSVTPDRAGANVLTF.

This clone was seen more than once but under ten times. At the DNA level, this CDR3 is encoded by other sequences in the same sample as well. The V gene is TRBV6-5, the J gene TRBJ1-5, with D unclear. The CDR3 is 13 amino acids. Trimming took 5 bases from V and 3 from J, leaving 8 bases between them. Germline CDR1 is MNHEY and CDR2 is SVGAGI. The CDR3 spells CASSLLSNQPQHF. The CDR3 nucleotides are TGTGCCAGCAGTCTCCTCTCCAATCAGCCCCAGCATTTT.

CDR3 region: CASSQEGSTGELFF. The CDR3 region has the DNA TGCGCCAGCAGCCAAGAGGGCTCCACCGGGGAGCTGTTTTTT. The J gene is TRBJ2-2, the V gene TRBV4-3; D is undetermined. V lost 0 bases and J 4 bases, leaving 6 bases between the germline ends. The CDR3 has 14 amino acids. CDR1 is LGHNA, CDR2 YSLEER, per germline.